The clone carrying this TCR beta chain occurred many times. Its antigen is unidentified. This specimen belongs to a study of identical twins. MiXCR, applied by TCRdb to the 5' RACE reads, yields one record per CDR3 protein. The sample records hundreds of thousands of distinct CDR3 sequences, less than 7% being singletons. The CDR3 spans 14 residues. V was clipped by 1 base and J by 6 bases, with 13 bases between them. Study observations and caveats: Sharing of beta out-of-frame sequences by twins showed a weaker excess.

Material: naive T cells sorted from blood. The receptor's source is a man between 18 and 29 years old in good health. V usage is TRBV12-3 or TRBV12-4 and J usage is TRBJ2-7; a possible D gene is TRBD1 (6 bases). The CDR3 region has the DNA TGTGCCAGCAGTTTAGACCGTGGGGGCGGCGAGCAGTACTTC. This sequence encodes CASSLDRGGGEQYF.